This record looks at one TCR beta chain sequence and its context. Its antigen remains unidentified. Base qualities were left out, and no much larger clone turns up one base away. The entry originates in a study of blood T cell repertoires in COVID-19 (dated by TCRdb to the early 2020s). Some background on the complete study: For ImmuneRACE Cohort 3, a participant was defined as recovered based on two consecutive negative NP/OP PCR tests, clearance by a healthcare professional, or resolution of symptoms. The collaborator samples originated in the United States, Italy and Spain and spanned the acute and convalescent phases of COVID-19. The material from the prospective study consisted of cDNA or gDNA derived from T cells, B-cell-depleted T cells, or PBMCs. The dataset comprised deeply sampled blood TCRbeta repertoires from subjects exposed to, actively infected with, or recovered from COVID-19. A freely available public database, intended as a resource for researchers studying the immune response to SARS-CoV-2, is where the repertoires were released. The samples were drawn from two sources: the first 160 participants of the ongoing ImmuneRACE study, and 950 to 1,500 subjects contributed by 6 global collaborators. Nearly every sample came with metadata listing a de-identified subject ID, COVID-19 status, age in years and sex. Where HLA class I and class II types were available, the types were taken from metadata supplied by the sample provider, not from assay-based typing.

V was cut back by 4 bases and J by 3 bases, leaving a gap of 13 bases between them. For CDR1 and CDR2, the germline V gene lists SGHNT and YENEEA. The CDR3 sequence holds 16 residues, the cysteine and phenylalanine included. Only the CDR3 portion is preserved as DNA: 48 bases, with reading frame beginning at the first base. The investigation overall reported the following: The amount of clinical and demographic metadata varied by source and participant and was provided uncurated.

Enrolling through a virtual design, the prospective study's participants ranged in age from roughly 18 to 89 years and lived across around 25 United States geographic areas. To assign participants to cohorts, the prospective study relied on clinical history that participants themselves reported in a screening survey and a study questionnaire. Each participant in the prospective study had whole blood, serum and a nasopharyngeal or oropharyngeal swab collected by mobile phlebotomists. Participants in the prospective study had the option to provide additional blood draws and questionnaires over a roughly two-month period. Before DNA extraction, blood samples from the prospective study were shipped at room temperature or frozen. TCRbeta CDR3 regions were amplified from genomic DNA by means of the immunoSEQ Assay, a bias-controlled multiplex PCR. Turning to the authors' computational methods: Nucleated cell counts per sample were estimated from amplification of reference gene primers within the assay. To quantify the absolute abundance of each unique TCRbeta CDR3 rearrangement, sequence reads were collapsed and filtered. For each sample, productive Simpson clonality was calculated by taking the square root of Simpson's diversity index across productive rearrangements. TCRdb mirrors the immuneACCESS table, restricted to in-frame sequences. Some clones are absent from its copies; in checked studies, under half trace to an unresolved V gene, and the reason for the others is unknown. V, J and clone size were drawn from that table, and D and trimming were deduced from the DNA. The sample table contains roughly 230,000 clones; only one count was recorded for about nine tenths of them. The ten most abundant clones make up 7% to 9% of the sample.

In this chain, TRBV11-3 is recombined with TRBJ2-6; the best D guess is TRBD2, with 6 bases matching. The sequenced material came from PBMCs or T cells enriched from blood (not recorded which). The origin of this receptor is a man aged 25 to 45 in a cohort exposed to, infected with or recovered from COVID-19 (not recorded which). The DNA sequence is TGTGCCAGCAGCTCGCGGGGTACCGATGGGGCCAACGTCCTGACTTTC. This translates into CASSSRGTDGANVLTF.